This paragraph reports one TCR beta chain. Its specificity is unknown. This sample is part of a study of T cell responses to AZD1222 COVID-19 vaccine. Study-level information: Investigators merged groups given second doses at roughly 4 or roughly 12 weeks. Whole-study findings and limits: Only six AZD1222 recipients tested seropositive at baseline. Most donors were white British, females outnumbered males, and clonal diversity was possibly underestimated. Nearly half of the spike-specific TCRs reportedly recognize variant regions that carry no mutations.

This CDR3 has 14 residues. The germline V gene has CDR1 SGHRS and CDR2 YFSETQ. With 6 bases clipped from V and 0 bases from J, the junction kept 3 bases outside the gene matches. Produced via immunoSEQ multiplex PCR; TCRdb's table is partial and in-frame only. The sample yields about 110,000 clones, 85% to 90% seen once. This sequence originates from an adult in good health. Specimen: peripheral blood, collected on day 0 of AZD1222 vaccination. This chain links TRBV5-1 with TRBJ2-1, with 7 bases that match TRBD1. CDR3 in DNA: TGCGCCAGCAAGACAGGGAGCTCCTACAATGAGCAGTTCTTC. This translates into CASKTGSSYNEQFF.